The 14 T cell receptor beta chains given below trace back to one sample, sequenced in a study of cytomegalovirus exposure and HLA in healthy donors. The PCR employed 60 Vbeta primers together with 13 Jbeta primers. The method was immunoSEQ multiplex PCR; TCRdb's version includes in-frame clones alone and lacks a portion of them. The repertoire has about 190,000 clones, 75% to 85% of them found once; the top ten carry 14%. The sequencing input was PBMCs. These receptors were taken from a woman under 40 in good health and CMV-seropositive.

The chain employs TRBV27 and TRBJ2-3; 10 positions agree with TRBD1. The V gene's germline CDR1 is MNHEY and CDR2 SMNVEV (reference sequence). CDR3 length equals 16 residues. V lost 2 bases, J lost 2 bases, and 4 bases stayed unmatched. The CDR3 DNA is TGTGCCAGCAGTTTAGGGACAGGGGACCACACAGATACGCAGTATTTT. Translation: CASSLGTGDHTDTQYF.

This chain connects TRBV19 to TRBJ1-1; D ambiguous. Trimming left V 3 bases short and J 1 base short, with 9 bases between. The CDR3 spans 14 residues. Germline-derived CDR1 and CDR2 are LNHDA and SQIVND (reference sequence). In DNA form, the CDR3 reads TGTGCCAGTAGTATCGGTTACGGGAACACTGAAGCTTTCTTT. Residues: CASSIGYGNTEAFF.

The CDR3 here is CASKQGGYEKLFF. The CDR3 nucleotides are TGTGCCAGTAAACAGGGGGGGTATGAAAAACTGTTTTTT. The V and J genes are TRBV2 and TRBJ1-4; TRBD1 matches 8 bases. The CDR3 has 13 residues. Trimming removed 9 bases from V and 6 bases from J; junction bases left unmatched: 6. Germline lookup yields CDR1 SNHLY and CDR2 FYNNEI.

The genes are TRBV7-9 and TRBJ1-3; 8 bases fit TRBD1. Germline V gives CDR1 SEHNR, CDR2 FQNEAQ (reference sequence). The CDR3 is 15 amino acids. V shed 3 bases and J 0 bases; nucleotides not matched to a gene: 1. CDR3 sequence (DNA): TGTGCCAGCAGCTTGACAGGGGTCTCTGGAAACACCATATATTTT. It codes for CASSLTGVSGNTIYF.

The chain combines TRBV15 with TRBJ2-1; no clear D gene. Looked up from germline, CDR1 is LNHNV and CDR2 is YYDKDF (reference sequence). Trimming took off 0 bases at V and 7 bases at J, with 7 bases between the two ends. The CDR3 contains 13 residues. The CDR3 loop is CATSRDMENEQFF. The CDR3 region has the DNA TGTGCCACCAGCAGAGATATGGAGAATGAGCAGTTCTTC.

The rearrangement uses TRBV5-1 and TRBJ2-5; D uncertain. TRBJ2-7 explains the end of the DNA better; the J call may be wrong. This CDR3 has 14 amino acids. The germline V gene has CDR1 SGHRS and CDR2 YFSETQ. As DNA, the CDR3 is TGCGCCAGCAGCTTGGTGGCAGGCACCTACGAGCAGTACTTC. It specifies CASSLVAGTYEQYF.

This rearrangement joins TRBV5-1 to TRBJ1-1; D call uncertain. The CDR3 totals 16 residues. In germline, CDR1 is SGHRS, CDR2 YFSETQ. V was cut by 4 bases and J by 1 base, with 17 bases left in between. As DNA, the CDR3 is TGCGCCAGCAGCCCGACACCCCTAAGATCGAACACTGAAGCTTTCTTT. Amino acid sequence: CASSPTPLRSNTEAFF.

The chain carries TRBV5-5 and TRBJ2-7; D may be TRBD2 (6 bases). The CDR3 contains 14 residues. Germline V gene sequence: CDR1 SGHKS, CDR2 YYEKEE (reference sequence). V was pared by 3 bases and J by 5 bases, with 15 bases between. DNA for the CDR3: TGTGCCAGCAGCTCGTTCCGGGACTGGGACGAGCAGTACTTC. Its protein is CASSSFRDWDEQYF.

The chain uses TRBV11-3 and TRBJ2-2; D is perhaps TRBD1 (5 bases). CDR3 length: 19 amino acids. The germline gives CDR1 SGHNT, CDR2 YENEEA. The germline V and J ends were trimmed by 0 bases and 3 bases, with 20 bases remaining between them. This CDR3 reads CASSLDRWADSYHTGELFF. For the CDR3, the DNA is TGTGCCAGCAGCTTAGATCGGTGGGCCGACAGTTACCACACCGGGGAGCTGTTTTTT.

Only a few counts were recorded for this clone. The chain uses TRBV28 and TRBJ2-3, with 8 bases fitting TRBD1. The V and J ends lost 5 bases and 0 bases, in that order; junction bases with no gene match: 4. CDR1 MDHEN and CDR2 SYDVKM come from the germline V gene. This CDR3 contains 15 residues. CDR3 sequence reads: CASSATGGSTDTQYF. CDR3 sequence (DNA): TGTGCCAGCAGTGCTACAGGGGGTAGCACAGATACGCAGTATTTT.

This chain connects TRBV2 to TRBJ2-7, with TRBD1 identical over 11 bases. Germline V CDR1 and CDR2: SNHLY, FYNNEI. The V segment lost 6 bases and the J segment 0 bases; nucleotides outside the gene matches: 1. The CDR3 is made up of 14 amino acids. CDR3 loop: CASRGTGGSYEQYF. The CDR3 DNA reads as TGTGCCAGCAGAGGGACAGGGGGCTCCTACGAGCAGTACTTC.

This clone was found once. V usage is TRBV18 and J usage is TRBJ2-4; 10 bases are a match to TRBD1. This CDR3 is 14 amino acids long. Germline CDR1 KGHSH, CDR2 LQKENI. Trimming took 9 bases from V and 1 from J; bases not matched to a gene: 3. In DNA, the CDR3 is TGTGCCAGTCAGGGACAGGGGGCCAAAAACATTCAGTACTTC. Its translation is CASQGQGAKNIQYF. The variable domain in full, completed from reference TRBV18 and TRBJ2-4, reads NAGVMQNPRHLVRRRGQEARLRCSPMKGHSHVYWYRQLPEEGLKFMVYLQKENIIDESGMPKERFSAEFPKEGPSILRIQQVVRGDSAAYFCASQGQGAKNIQYFGAGTRLSVL.

The CDR3 DNA sequence: TGTGCCAGCAGCTTATATGTTGACAGCGCAGAGACCCAGTACTTC. Protein sequence: CASSLYVDSAETQYF. The rearrangement uses TRBV7-9 and TRBJ2-5, with D maybe TRBD1 (5 bases). The length of the CDR3 is 15 residues. The germline gives CDR1 SEHNR, CDR2 FQNEAQ (reference sequence). V was cut by 2 bases and J by 4 bases, with 14 bases left in between.

The chain combines TRBV7-9 with TRBJ1-1; perhaps TRBD1 as D (5 bases). V was clipped by 8 bases and J by 2 bases, with 12 bases between them. The CDR3 sequence is 13 residues long. Germline V gene lookup returns CDR1 SEHNR and CDR2 FQNEAQ (reference sequence). The CDR3 region is CASGTQVNTEAFF. CDR3 sequence (DNA): TGTGCCAGCGGAACACAGGTTAACACTGAAGCTTTCTTT.